The entry below gives a single T cell receptor (beta chain) sequence along with its context. The source of the sample is a study of blood T cell repertoires in COVID-19. Overall study: The United States, Italy and Spain were the sources of the acute and convalescent COVID-19 samples. T cells, B-cell-depleted T cells, or PBMCs supplied cDNA or gDNA.

Per the original data handling: Estimation of nucleated cell counts relied on the amplification of reference gene primers. The assay was immunoSEQ multiplex PCR, and TCRdb's table has in-frame clones only and misses some. V and J calls plus clone size are reproduced from that table; the DNA served to infer D and trimming. Seen here are 77,000 or so clones, roughly 85% observed once, and the top ten hold under 6%. The CDR3 is 14 residues long. V gave up 6 bases and J gave up 2 bases; unmatched junction bases: 4. Germline assignment: CDR1 ENHRY and CDR2 SYGVKD. The rearrangement links TRBV10-3 to TRBJ2-5, with 9 bases identical to TRBD1. Sequences were obtained from peripheral blood. This receptor was obtained from a man older than 75 with acute or convalescent COVID-19. CDR3 sequence reads: CAISPGTGQETQYF. The CDR3 DNA reads as TGTGCCATCAGCCCCGGGACAGGGCAAGAGACCCAGTACTTC.